These 7 T cell receptor beta chains originate from one sample sequenced in a study of cytomegalovirus exposure and HLA in healthy donors. Amplification used 60 Vbeta primers and 13 Jbeta primers. Profiled with immunoSEQ multiplex PCR; TCRdb holds only in-frame clones, not every one. Counted here are some 130,000 clones, 76% occurring once; the ten biggest clones make up 2.5% to 3.5%. Sequencing input: PBMCs. These receptors originate from a man aged 35 to 55 in good health and CMV-seronegative.

This chain uses TRBV5-6 with TRBJ2-1, with D possibly TRBD2 on 5 matching bases. Germline lookup yields CDR1 SGHDT and CDR2 YYEEEE. The CDR3 contains 14 residues. Trimming took off 9 bases at V and 3 bases at J, with 16 bases between the two ends. The chain's CDR3 is CATSGAADYNEQFF. The CDR3 DNA is TGTGCCACCTCTGGAGCGGCTGACTACAATGAGCAGTTCTTC.

The V call is TRBV28, the J call TRBJ2-1; the D gene is possibly TRBD1 (6 bases). The CDR3 runs 17 residues. In germline, CDR1 is MDHEN, CDR2 SYDVKM. Trimming cost V 3 bases and J 4 bases, with 19 bases left between them. The DNA of the CDR3 is TGTGCCAGCAGTTTTGGTCCCCAGGGGAGCCCATACAATGAGCAGTTCTTC. Translation gives CASSFGPQGSPYNEQFF. Full variable domain (remainder filled in from reference TRBV28 and TRBJ2-1): DVKVTQSSRYLVKRTGEKVFLECVQDMDHENMFWYRQDPGLGLRLIYFSYDVKMKEKGDIPEGYSVSREKKERFSLILESASTNQTSMYLCASSFGPQGSPYNEQFFGPGTRLTVL.

The genes are TRBV7-2 and TRBJ1-2, with unresolved D. With 5 bases removed from V and 8 bases from J, the gap between germline ends came to 15 bases. The CDR3 is 13 residues long. In germline, CDR1 is SGHTA, CDR2 FQGNSA. Here the CDR3 reads CASSRTGSEGYTF. The CDR3 coding sequence is TGTGCCAGCAGCCGTACCGGGTCGGAAGGCTACACCTTC.

The J gene is TRBJ2-7, the V gene TRBV28; 9 bases agree with TRBD1. The germline gives CDR1 MDHEN, CDR2 SYDVKM. This CDR3 region has 14 residues. V lost 2 bases to trimming and J lost 6 bases; unmatched junction nucleotides: 5. The CDR3 loop reads CASSLGTGMSEQYF. CDR3 DNA: TGTGCCAGCAGTTTAGGGACAGGGATGAGCGAGCAGTACTTC. The full variable domain, in which reference TRBV28 and TRBJ2-7 provide the parts outside the CDR3, is DVKVTQSSRYLVKRTGEKVFLECVQDMDHENMFWYRQDPGLGLRLIYFSYDVKMKEKGDIPEGYSVSREKKERFSLILESASTNQTSMYLCASSLGTGMSEQYFGPGTRLTVT.

This clone was recorded once. The chain has TRBV9 and TRBJ2-7, with D perhaps TRBD2 (6 bases). Looked up from germline, CDR1 is SGDLS and CDR2 is YYNGEE. Trimming stripped 4 bases from V and 2 bases from J, with 16 bases between. The CDR3 is 15 residues long. In DNA form, the CDR3 reads TGTGCCAGCAGCCCCCTCGGGAGCCCAACCTACGAGCAGTACTTC. Amino acid sequence: CASSPLGSPTYEQYF.

The chain is built from TRBV2 and TRBJ1-5, with D hard to call. V dropped 4 bases and J dropped 4 bases, with 11 bases sitting between them. CDR1 SNHLY and CDR2 FYNNEI come from the germline V gene. The CDR3 covers 14 residues. CDR3 protein: CASSGWVTNQPQHF. The CDR3 DNA follows: TGTGCCAGCAGTGGATGGGTGACAAATCAGCCCCAGCATTTT.

The J gene is TRBJ1-3, the V gene TRBV7-2; D perhaps matches TRBD1 (5 bases). The CDR3 sequence is 15 residues long. The V and J ends lost 3 bases and 4 bases respectively, with 13 bases between them. Looked up from germline, CDR1 is SGHTA and CDR2 is FQGNSA. The CDR3 is CASSLSGAWGNTIYF. DNA of the CDR3: TGTGCCAGCAGCTTGAGTGGGGCTTGGGGAAACACCATATATTTT.